This T cell receptor beta chain was identified during a study of blood T cell repertoires in COVID-19. For the study at large: Spain, Italy and the United States supplied samples that represented acute and convalescent COVID-19. Sources were T cells, B-cell-depleted T cells, or PBMCs; the material itself was cDNA or gDNA.

In its sample, this clone was seen once. The germline CDR1 and CDR2 sequences are SQVTM and ANQGSEA. The CDR3 length is 13 residues. The V and J ends lost 6 bases and 6 bases, in that order; junction bases with no gene match: 8. TCRdb's table, derived via immunoSEQ multiplex PCR, lists solely in-frame clones and lacks some. The repertoire holds around 300,000 clones, with around 90% as singletons. The chain carries TRBV29-1 and TRBJ2-7; 10 nucleotides align to TRBD1. The clonotype was recovered from a middle-aged woman who had recovered from COVID-19. The specimen was PBMCs or T cells enriched from blood (not recorded which). CDR3 nucleotide sequence: TGCAGCGTGGATGGACAGGGGGGATCCGAGCAGTACTTC. Amino acids: CSVDGQGGSEQYF.